The 26 T cell receptor beta chains in this list originate from one sample, sequenced in a study of T cells after yellow fever vaccination. Using its own MiXCR run on the 5' RACE reads, TCRdb lists one record per CDR3 protein. The table shows fewer than 350,000 distinct CDR3 sequences, with roughly 4% occurring only once. This specimen consisted of PBMCs, obtained on the day of the yellow fever booster vaccination. The receptors derive from a man in his late teens or twenties who received the YFV17D yellow fever vaccine.

The chain is built from TRBV7-9 and TRBJ2-1; unclear D gene. Trimming removed 2 bases from V and 6 bases from J, with 11 bases in between. The germline CDR1 and CDR2 sequences are SEHNR and FQNEAQ (reference sequence). The CDR3 is made up of 14 amino acids. The CDR3 loop is CASSLREMINEQFF. The CDR3 DNA is TGTGCCAGCAGCTTAAGGGAAATGATCAATGAGCAGTTCTTC.

The chain is built from TRBV27 and TRBJ1-6; D uncertain. The CDR3 runs to 13 residues. The V gene lost 6 bases and the J gene lost 4 bases, with 7 bases spanning the gap. From germline, CDR1 is MNHEY and CDR2 SMNVEV (reference sequence). In DNA form, the CDR3 reads TGTGCCAGCAGCTTACAGTATAATTCACCCCTCCACTTT. It codes for CASSLQYNSPLHF.

As DNA, the CDR3 is TGCGCCAGCAGCCAAGCTCATGTAGATGGGAACTCCTACAATGAGCAGTTCTTC. This encodes CASSQAHVDGNSYNEQFF. This sequence joins TRBV4-1 and TRBJ2-1; D remains unclear. Germline values: CDR1 MGHRA, CDR2 YSYEKL. V lost 1 base, J lost 0 bases, and 16 bases lay in between. The CDR3 sequence is 18 residues long.

The chain combines TRBV25-1 with TRBJ2-7; D gene uncertain. Germline CDR1 MGHDK, CDR2 SYGVNS. V was pared by 4 bases and J by 4 bases, with 5 bases between. The CDR3 is made up of 11 amino acids. CDR3 loop: CASSGFYEQYF. DNA of the CDR3: TGTGCCAGCAGTGGGTTTTACGAGCAGTACTTC.

This clonotype was counted many times. This chain links TRBV4-1 with TRBJ2-7; D is uncertain. The germline V gene encodes CDR1 MGHRA and CDR2 YSYEKL. This CDR3 has 15 residues. Trimming pared 4 bases from V and 1 base from J, leaving 14 bases between. CDR3 coding DNA: TGCGCCAGCAGCCCCCGAGAGATAGGGTCCTACGAGCAGTACGTC. Residues: CASSPREIGSYEQYV.

This clonotype was seen ten or more times. This chain links TRBV6-5 with TRBJ2-2, with TRBD1 matching over 10 bases. Germline CDR1 and CDR2: MNHEY and SVGAGI. The CDR3 is made up of 15 amino acids. V lost 7 bases and J lost 4; bases outside the gene matches: 6. The chain's CDR3 is CASTLRTGGTGELFF. In nucleotides, the CDR3 is TGTGCCAGCACTCTCAGGACAGGGGGCACCGGGGAGCTGTTTTTT.

In its sample, this clonotype was seen many times. The chain is built from TRBV5-1 and TRBJ1-1; 9 bases fit TRBD1. Germline V lookup: CDR1 SGHRS, CDR2 YFSETQ. Unmatched junction bases numbered 1, after V lost 2 bases and J lost 8 bases. The CDR3 length is 12 residues. In DNA form, the CDR3 reads TGCGCCAGCAGCTTACAGGGGGCCGAAGCTTTCTTT. Translated: CASSLQGAEAFF.

V usage is TRBV7-2 and J usage is TRBJ1-2; D perhaps matches TRBD1 (5 bases). The V and J ends lost 4 bases and 3 bases respectively, with 18 bases between them. Germline loops: CDR1 SGHTA, CDR2 FQGNSA. The CDR3 runs to 16 residues. The DNA of the CDR3 is TGTGCCAGCAGCTCACCCGGGACTCCCCGTGACTATGGCTACACCTTC. Translated, it gives CASSSPGTPRDYGYTF.

This clonotype was detected ten times or more. This sequence joins TRBV29-1 and TRBJ2-1; 10 bases map to TRBD1. The V gene's germline CDR1 is SQVTM and CDR2 ANQGSEA. The CDR3 consists of 16 residues. V trimming: 4 bases; J trimming: 0 bases; junction bases outside the gene matches: 6. Here the CDR3 reads CSVGGQGLSSYNEQFF. CDR3 sequence (DNA): TGCAGCGTTGGGGGACAGGGGCTTAGCTCCTACAATGAGCAGTTCTTC.

This clonotype was counted ten times or more. The chain employs TRBV7-9 and TRBJ1-4; D gene unclear. V was clipped by 4 bases and J by 0 bases, with 9 bases between them. This CDR3 comprises 15 residues. Germline V CDR1 and CDR2: SEHNR, FQNEAQ (reference sequence). The CDR3 loop is CASSSTGTTNEKLFF. Written as DNA, the CDR3 is TGTGCCAGCAGCTCCACCGGGACAACTAATGAAAAACTGTTTTTT.

This clonotype was seen at least ten times. This sequence joins TRBV29-1 and TRBJ1-1; 7 nucleotides agree with TRBD1. V dropped 6 bases and J dropped 0; count of bases not matched to a gene: 7. Germline CDR1 SQVTM, CDR2 ANQGSEA. This CDR3 comprises 14 residues. Here the CDR3 reads CSVLWDRLNTEAFF. Written as DNA, the CDR3 is TGCAGCGTGTTGTGGGACAGATTGAACACTGAAGCTTTCTTT. The variable domain in full, completed from reference TRBV29-1 and TRBJ1-1, reads SAVISQKPSRDICQRGTSLTIQCQVDSQVTMMFWYRQQPGQSLTLIATANQGSEATYESGFVIDKFPISRPNLTFSTLTVSNMSPEDSSIYLCSVLWDRLNTEAFFGQGTRLTVV.

This clonotype was detected many times. This chain connects TRBV4-1 to TRBJ2-3, with TRBD1 as a possible D gene (5 bases). Trimming left V 0 bases short and J 5 bases short, with 12 bases between. CDR3 size: 15 residues. Per germline, CDR1 MGHRA and CDR2 YSYEKL. The chain's CDR3 is CASSQDSRRGDTQYF. CDR3 coding DNA: TGCGCCAGCAGCCAAGATAGCCGTAGGGGAGATACGCAGTATTTT.

This clonotype was seen repeatedly, ten times or more. The chain uses TRBV12-3 or TRBV12-4 and TRBJ2-1; 12 nucleotides align to TRBD2. The CDR3 runs to 17 residues. V trimming: 6 bases; J trimming: 0 bases; junction bases outside the gene matches: 6. In nucleotides, the CDR3 is TGTGCCAGCAGAACACTAGCGGGGGGCTTCTCCTACAATGAGCAGTTCTTC. Translated, it gives CASRTLAGGFSYNEQFF.

The genes are TRBV10-1 and TRBJ1-1; D unclear. Germline assignment: CDR1 WNHNN and CDR2 SYGVQD (reference sequence). CDR3 length: 13 amino acids. Deletions cut 6 bases from V and 0 bases from J, with 8 bases between. CDR3 sequence (DNA): TGCGCCAGCAGACAGTCCCTGAACACTGAAGCTTTCTTT. Its protein is CASRQSLNTEAFF.

This clonotype came up many times. The gene calls are TRBV7-9 and TRBJ2-1, with a possible D match to TRBD1 (5 bases). CDR3 size: 12 residues. V lost 1 base, J lost 12 bases, and 10 bases lay in between. Germline V CDR1 and CDR2: SEHNR, FQNEAQ (reference sequence). This CDR3 is CASSLGVTGQFF. DNA for the CDR3: TGTGCCAGCAGCTTAGGGGTAACAGGGCAGTTCTTC.

In its sample, this clonotype was seen many times. CDR3: CASSLVGGLSGNTIYF. CDR3 DNA: TGTGCCAGCAGCTTAGTTGGAGGACTCTCTGGAAACACCATATATTTT. The genes are TRBV7-9 and TRBJ1-3; D uncertain. Deletions cut 1 base from V and 0 bases from J, with 10 bases between. The V gene's germline CDR1 is SEHNR and CDR2 FQNEAQ (reference sequence). The CDR3 totals 16 residues.

There are many counts of this clonotype. The rearrangement joins TRBV4-1 to TRBJ1-1; D unresolved. Trimming removed 4 bases at V and 3 bases at J, with 6 bases between. The CDR3 contains 12 residues. CDR1 is MGHRA and CDR2 is YSYEKL in the germline V gene. CDR3 nucleotides: TGCGCCAGCAGCCTGCCCTACACTGAAGCTTTCTTT. Encoded protein: CASSLPYTEAFF.

The chain uses TRBV15 and TRBJ1-3; TRBD1 is a possible D gene (5 bases). This CDR3 comprises 14 residues. Trimming shortened V by 1 base and J by 7 bases, and 11 bases separated the two germline ends. CDR1 is LNHNV, CDR2 YYDKDF, per germline (reference sequence). The CDR3 reads CATSRGGAGNTIYF. The CDR3 nucleotides read TGTGCCACCAGCAGAGGAGGGGCCGGCAACACCATATATTTT.

This clonotype occurred many times. The chain joins TRBV4-1 to TRBJ1-2; possible D gene TRBD1, 5 bases. The germline CDR1 and CDR2 sequences are MGHRA and YSYEKL. V gave up 3 bases and J gave up 4 bases, with 18 bases separating them. This CDR3 spans 16 amino acids. Here the CDR3 reads CASSQGRGTAVYGYTF. CDR3 sequence (DNA): TGCGCCAGCAGCCAGGGCCGGGGGACGGCGGTCTATGGCTACACCTTC.

This chain uses TRBV11-2 with TRBJ2-6; no clear D gene. The CDR3 has 11 residues. V lost 5 bases and J 7 bases, leaving 3 bases between the germline ends. The germline CDR1 and CDR2 sequences are SGHAT and FQNNGV. CDR3 DNA sequence: TGTGCCAGCAGCCCAGCCAACGTCCTGACTTTC. Encoded protein: CASSPANVLTF.

This clonotype was recorded at least ten times. The chain couples TRBV7-6 to TRBJ2-3, with 9 bases that match TRBD2. CDR1 and CDR2 from the germline V gene are SGHVS and FNYEAQ. The CDR3 is 18 residues long. The V and J ends lost 3 bases and 1 base, in that order; junction bases with no gene match: 11. CDR3 bases: TGTGCCAGCAGCTTCGGGTTGGGGCTAGCGGGACGCACAGATACGCAGTATTTT. Its translation: CASSFGLGLAGRTDTQYF. The full variable domain, rest sourced from reference TRBV7-6 and TRBJ2-3, is GAGVSQSPRYKVTKRGQDVALRCDPISGHVSLYWYRQALGQGPEFLTYFNYEAQQDKSGLPNDRFSAERPEGSISTLTIQRTEQRDSAMYRCASSFGLGLAGRTDTQYFGPGTRLTVL.

This clonotype was recorded a few times. V gene TRBV7-6 combines with J gene TRBJ2-5; perhaps D is TRBD1 or TRBD2 (7 bases each). The CDR3 loop spans 14 amino acids. The germline CDR1 and CDR2 sequences are SGHVS and FNYEAQ. V lost 4 bases and J 7 bases, leaving 16 bases between the germline ends. CDR3: CASSSPGGAATQYF. Written as DNA, the CDR3 is TGTGCCAGCAGCTCACCAGGGGGGGCAGCGACCCAGTACTTC.

This clonotype was seen more than once but under ten times. V is TRBV2 and J is TRBJ1-4; D gene ambiguous. The V end lost 7 bases, the J end lost 5 bases, and 5 bases lay between the germline ends. Per the germline V gene, CDR1 is SNHLY and CDR2 is FYNNEI. The CDR3 spans 11 residues. CDR3 sequence (DNA): TGTGCCAGCACCCTAAATGAAAAACTGTTTTTT. It encodes CASTLNEKLFF.

This clonotype has ten or more counts. The V and J genes are TRBV4-3 and TRBJ1-2; 8 bases align to TRBD1. Germline loops: CDR1 LGHNA, CDR2 YSLEER. With V trimmed by 5 bases and J by 6 bases, 5 bases remained unmatched. The length of the CDR3 is 13 residues. CDR3 coding DNA: TGCGCCAGCAGCTCCCGGACAGGGAATGGCTACACCTTC. This encodes CASSSRTGNGYTF.

This clonotype turned up a few times. J is TRBJ2-3 and V is TRBV18; 10 nucleotides line up with TRBD1. The CDR3 totals 15 residues. V dropped 6 bases and J dropped 6; count of bases not matched to a gene: 9. Germline CDR1 is KGHSH and CDR2 is LQKENI. CDR3 loop: CASSPSGQGQDTQYF. The CDR3 DNA follows: TGTGCCAGCTCCCCTTCGGGACAGGGGCAGGATACGCAGTATTTT. Complete variable domain (other parts from reference TRBV18 and TRBJ2-3): NAGVMQNPRHLVRRRGQEARLRCSPMKGHSHVYWYRQLPEEGLKFMVYLQKENIIDESGMPKERFSAEFPKEGPSILRIQQVVRGDSAAYFCASSPSGQGQDTQYFGPGTRLTVL.

This clonotype has just a few counts. The chain joins TRBV5-4 to TRBJ2-5; D remains unclear. Germline V CDR1 and CDR2: SGHNT, YYREEE (reference sequence). V lost 3 bases and J lost 4, with 13 bases in between. The CDR3 extends over 14 amino acids. The CDR3 loop reads CASSWRTSVETQYF. For the CDR3, the DNA is TGTGCCAGCAGCTGGCGAACATCGGTAGAGACCCAGTACTTC.